This TCR beta chain stems from a study of T cells in pancreatic ductal adenocarcinoma. No neoadjuvant therapy was given to the selected pancreatic ductal adenocarcinoma patients before their surgery. Germline V gene sequence: CDR1 SGHTA, CDR2 FQGNSA. With V trimmed by 5 bases and J by 7 bases, 13 bases remained unmatched. The CDR3 length is 16 residues. Using immunoSEQ multiplex PCR, the repertoire was profiled, and TCRdb retains in-frame clones only, with some absent. The data contain over 10,000 clones, more than 80% of them seen just once; the ten biggest clones take up around 20%. This clone appeared a single time.

The source material was PBMCs. The genes are TRBV7-2 and TRBJ2-7; 11 bases line up with TRBD2. This receptor was taken from a human donor with pancreatic ductal adenocarcinoma. The CDR3 nucleotides read TGTGCCAGCAGCCCAAGACTAGCGGGAAACGTGAGGGAGCAGTACTTC. Its protein product is CASSPRLAGNVREQYF.